The 3 T cell receptor beta chains presented below share a single source sample, sequenced in a study of beta chain features in type 1 diabetes. Every isolated RNA sample was fully reverse transcribed, so sequencing captured expressed TCRB transcripts. Produced via immunoSEQ multiplex PCR; TCRdb's table is partial and in-frame only. Among roughly 380,000 clones listed, 15% to 20% were seen once. Sequencing was performed on naive CD4+ T cells from blood. These receptors all stem from a woman between 18 and 29 years old in good health.

This rearrangement joins TRBV30 to TRBJ1-2; TRBD1 agrees at 7 bases. CDR1 is GTSNPN and CDR2 is SVGIG in the germline V gene (reference sequence). V shed 0 bases, J shed 4 bases, and the junction held 8 bases outside the gene matches. CDR3 length: 15 amino acids. The CDR3 sequence: CAWSVPQGVAYGYTF. The CDR3 DNA sequence: TGTGCCTGGAGTGTACCGCAGGGGGTCGCCTATGGCTACACCTTC.

This clone came up a few times. V and J are TRBV29-1 and TRBJ2-2; TRBD2 is a possible D gene (5 bases). Germline V gene lookup returns CDR1 SQVTM and CDR2 ANQGSEA. Trimming left V 5 bases short and J 3 bases short, with 13 bases between. The CDR3 consists of 14 residues. CDR3 amino acids: CSVPAGQYTGELFF. Written as DNA, the CDR3 is TGCAGCGTTCCGGCGGGCCAATACACCGGGGAGCTGTTTTTT.

This clone occurred a few times. The V gene is TRBV6-4, the J gene TRBJ2-3; tentative D call: TRBD2 (8 bases). Trimming took 8 bases from V and 3 from J, leaving 18 bases between them. The CDR3 length is 15 residues. Germline-derived CDR1 and CDR2 are MRHNA and SNTAGT. The CDR3 here is CASRDSGGTTDTQYF. The CDR3 nucleotides are TGTGCCAGCCGGGACAGCGGGGGTACGACAGATACGCAGTATTTT.